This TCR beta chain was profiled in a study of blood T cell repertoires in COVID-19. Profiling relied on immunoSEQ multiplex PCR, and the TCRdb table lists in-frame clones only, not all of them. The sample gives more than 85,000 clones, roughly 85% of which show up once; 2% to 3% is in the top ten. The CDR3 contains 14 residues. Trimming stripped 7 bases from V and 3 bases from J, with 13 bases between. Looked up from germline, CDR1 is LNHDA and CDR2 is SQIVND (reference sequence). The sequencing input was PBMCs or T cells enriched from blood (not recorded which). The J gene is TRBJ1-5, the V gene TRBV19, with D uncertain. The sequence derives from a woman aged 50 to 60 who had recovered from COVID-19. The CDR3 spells CASTRYGYNQPQHF. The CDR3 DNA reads TGTGCCAGTACCCGTTACGGGTACAATCAGCCCCAGCATTTT. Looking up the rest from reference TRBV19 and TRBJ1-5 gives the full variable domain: DGGITQSPKYLFRKEGQNVTLSCEQNLNHDAMYWYRQDPGQGLRLIYYSQIVNDFQKGDIAEGYSVSREKKESFPLTVTSAQKNPTAFYLCASTRYGYNQPQHFGDGTRLSIL.